This entry features one TCR beta chain sequence. Its antigen is unidentified. This record comes from a study of OX40 agonist ivuxolimab in advanced cancers. Overall study context: Across the patients, intravenous ivuxolimab was delivered every 2 weeks at 0.01 to 10 mg/kg. At around 83% male, the cohort had a mean age of 60 years, ranging from about 23 to 79. Dose-escalation subjects each had hepatocellular carcinoma, melanoma, renal cell or head and neck cancer.

This CDR3 spans 16 amino acids. The ends were cut back, 2 bases at V and 2 bases at J, with 12 bases in the middle. Germline V gene sequence: CDR1 MNHNS, CDR2 SASEGT. Study-level points and caveats: Among expanded peripheral T cells, antigen specificity went undetermined.

Some clones are missing from TCRdb's copy, which holds only in-frame ones; the method was immunoSEQ multiplex PCR. The data show nearly 70,000 clones, around 86% seen once. The source of this sequence is an adult with an advanced solid tumor such as melanoma, head and neck, liver or kidney cancer. Material: CD4+ or CD8+ T cells sorted from blood, obtained in a trial of the OX40 agonist ivuxolimab. The chain has TRBV6-1 and TRBJ1-4; weak D call: TRBD1 (5 bases). Written as DNA, the CDR3 is TGTGCCAGCAGTGAACAAAGACAGCCGACTAATGAAAAACTGTTTTTT. This sequence encodes CASSEQRQPTNEKLFF.